These 30 T cell receptor beta chains were sequenced from one sample in a study of T cell responses to AZD1222 COVID-19 vaccine. The method was immunoSEQ multiplex PCR; TCRdb's version includes in-frame clones alone and lacks a portion of them. The sample yields 120,000 to 150,000 clones, around four fifths seen once. The source was peripheral blood, collected on day 0 of MenACWY control vaccination. Receptor source: an adult in good health.

This clone was seen just once. The V call is TRBV6-1, the J call TRBJ1-2; D is uncertain. The CDR3 contains 13 residues. Between the trimmed V and J ends, which lost 2 bases and 2 bases, there was a span of 6 bases. The germline V gene encodes CDR1 MNHNS and CDR2 SASEGT. DNA for the CDR3: TGTGCCAGCAGTGAATACGGGAACTATGGCTACACCTTC. Translated: CASSEYGNYGYTF.

The chain carries TRBV4-1 and TRBJ2-3, with 9 positions matching TRBD2. The CDR3 has 15 residues. Germline V gives CDR1 MGHRA, CDR2 YSYEKL. With 4 bases clipped from V and 0 bases from J, the junction kept 2 bases outside the gene matches. The DNA for the CDR3 is TGCGCCAGCAGCCTTAGCGGGGGAAGCACAGATACGCAGTATTTT. This sequence encodes CASSLSGGSTDTQYF.

The chain is built from TRBV19 and TRBJ1-5, with D perhaps matching TRBD1 (5 bases). In germline, CDR1 is LNHDA, CDR2 SQIVND (reference sequence). CDR3 length: 18 residues. Trimming took off 4 bases at V and 1 base at J, with 20 bases between the two ends. The CDR3 loop is CASSTTGRLSRSNQPQHF. Written as DNA, the CDR3 is TGTGCCAGTAGTACAACGGGACGGCTATCGCGGAGCAATCAGCCCCAGCATTTT. The entire variable domain, with the rest obtained from reference TRBV19 and TRBJ1-5, is as follows: DGGITQSPKYLFRKEGQNVTLSCEQNLNHDAMYWYRQDPGQGLRLIYYSQIVNDFQKGDIAEGYSVSREKKESFPLTVTSAQKNPTAFYLCASSTTGRLSRSNQPQHFGDGTRLSIL.

The rearrangement links TRBV27 to TRBJ1-1; D uncertain. This CDR3 spans 11 amino acids. Germline lookup yields CDR1 MNHEY and CDR2 SMNVEV (reference sequence). Trimming took off 10 bases at V and 1 base at J, with 7 bases between the two ends. CDR3 nucleotides: TGTGCCACCCAGAAGAACACTGAAGCTTTCTTT. Translating gives CATQKNTEAFF.

The chain joins TRBV9 to TRBJ1-4; D may be TRBD1 (5 bases). V was pared by 4 bases and J by 5 bases, with 18 bases between. This CDR3 has 16 residues. The germline V gene encodes CDR1 SGDLS and CDR2 YYNGEE. This CDR3 is CASSPGVGGANEKLFF. The CDR3 nucleotides read TGTGCCAGCAGCCCCGGAGTAGGAGGGGCGAATGAAAAACTGTTTTTT. Full variable domain (remainder filled in from reference TRBV9 and TRBJ1-4): DSGVTQTPKHLITATGQRVTLRCSPRSGDLSVYWYQQSLDQGLQFLIQYYNGEERAKGNILERFSAQQFPDLHSELNLSSLELGDSALYFCASSPGVGGANEKLFFGSGTQLSVL.

The chain recombines TRBV28 with TRBJ2-7; D is uncertain. CDR1 is MDHEN, CDR2 SYDVKM, per germline. This CDR3 contains 12 residues. The V gene lost 7 bases and the J gene lost 2 bases, with 9 bases spanning the gap. The CDR3 reads CASNSRTYEQYV. Written as DNA, the CDR3 is TGTGCCAGCAACAGCAGAACCTACGAGCAGTACGTC.

The genes are TRBV7-2 and TRBJ1-4; the D is unclear. The V and J ends lost 9 bases and 5 bases respectively, with 13 bases between them. Germline V gene sequence: CDR1 SGHTA, CDR2 FQGNSA. The CDR3 extends over 13 amino acids. CDR3 nucleotide sequence: TGTGCCAGTGCTAGGCAAACGAATGAAAAACTGTTTTTT. Its translation: CASARQTNEKLFF.

The chain joins TRBV4-1 to TRBJ2-3; D call uncertain. Per germline, CDR1 MGHRA and CDR2 YSYEKL. This CDR3 region has 15 residues. V was cut by 2 bases and J by 0 bases, with 9 bases left in between. For the CDR3, the DNA is TGCGCCAGCAGCCAACAGGACGCTAGCACAGATACGCAGTATTTT. Translation: CASSQQDASTDTQYF.

The gene calls are TRBV25-1 and TRBJ2-1; D is unclear. Trimming shortened V by 4 bases and J by 6 bases, and 16 bases separated the two germline ends. Per germline, CDR1 MGHDK and CDR2 SYGVNS. This CDR3 region has 15 residues. CDR3 residues: CASSAPRLSGNEQFF. CDR3 sequence (DNA): TGTGCCAGCAGTGCTCCGAGGCTTTCAGGCAATGAGCAGTTCTTC.

Here the CDR3 DNA reads TGTGCTAGTGGTTTGGGTCAGACAGGGAAAAATGAGCAGTTCTTC. Its translation is CASGLGQTGKNEQFF. V usage is TRBV12-5 and J usage is TRBJ2-1, with TRBD1 matching 7 bases. This CDR3 comprises 15 residues. V shed 1 base and J 7 bases; nucleotides not matched to a gene: 7. The germline V gene encodes CDR1 LGHNT and CDR2 FRNRAP. Combining the CDR3 with reference TRBV12-5 and TRBJ2-1 gives the whole variable domain DARVTQTPRHKVTEMGQEVTMRCQPILGHNTVFWYRQTMMQGLELLAYFRNRAPLDDSGMPKDRFSAEMPDATLATLKIQPSEPRDSAVYFCASGLGQTGKNEQFFGPGTRLTVL.

This sequence joins TRBV27 and TRBJ2-7; D is unresolved. With 0 bases removed from V and 6 bases from J, the gap between germline ends came to 6 bases. The CDR3 loop spans 12 amino acids. CDR1 is MNHEY, CDR2 SMNVEV, per germline (reference sequence). The CDR3 reads CASSLSGSEQYF. The CDR3 DNA is TGTGCCAGCAGTTTATCGGGTTCCGAGCAGTACTTC.

The chain has TRBV5-5 and TRBJ2-7; maybe TRBD1 (5 bases). Germline CDR1 and CDR2: SGHKS and YYEKEE (reference sequence). CDR3 length equals 16 residues. The V end lost 6 bases, the J end lost 0 bases, and 19 bases lay between the germline ends. CDR3 residues: CASTPFGLDTSYEQYF. The CDR3 region has the DNA TGTGCCAGCACCCCCTTCGGCTTGGACACCTCCTACGAGCAGTACTTC.

V is TRBV2 and J is TRBJ2-3; 7 positions agree with TRBD2. CDR3 length equals 15 residues. The germline gives CDR1 SNHLY, CDR2 FYNNEI. V dropped 5 bases and J dropped 6; count of bases not matched to a gene: 11. The CDR3 reads CASSTLGASGDTQYF. The CDR3 DNA reads as TGTGCCAGCAGTACCCTTGGGGCTAGCGGCGATACGCAGTATTTT.

The rearrangement joins TRBV28 to TRBJ1-2; 7 nucleotides match TRBD1. The length of the CDR3 is 12 residues. Trimming at V came to 8 bases and at J to 8 bases, leaving 8 bases not matched to a gene. Germline assignment: CDR1 MDHEN and CDR2 SYDVKM. CDR3 in DNA: TGTGCCAGCGTAGGACAGGCCACGGGCTACACCTTC. Protein product: CASVGQATGYTF.

The chain carries TRBV19 and TRBJ2-2; D may match TRBD1 or TRBD2 (6 bases each). Germline V gene data show CDR1 as LNHDA and CDR2 as SQIVND (reference sequence). The CDR3 contains 15 residues. V was trimmed by 5 bases and J by 1 base, leaving 11 bases between them. The CDR3 DNA reads as TGTGCCAGTAGTCTGCGGGGACAGAACACCGGGGAGCTGTTTTTT. Amino acid sequence: CASSLRGQNTGELFF.

The chain joins TRBV6-2 or TRBV6-3 to TRBJ2-1; 7 nucleotides match TRBD2. The CDR3 is 15 amino acids. Per the germline V gene, CDR1 is MNHEY and CDR2 is SVGEGT. With V trimmed by 4 bases and J by 7 bases, 10 bases remained unmatched. The CDR3 nucleotides read TGTGCCAGCAGTTCGACCCTGGGAGGGGATAATGAGCAGTTCTTC. Translated, it gives CASSSTLGGDNEQFF.

This chain connects TRBV19 to TRBJ2-1; D possibly matches TRBD1 or TRBD2 (5 bases each). Germline loops: CDR1 LNHDA, CDR2 SQIVND (reference sequence). The V and J ends lost 5 bases and 0 bases respectively, with 11 bases between them. The CDR3 contains 15 residues. CDR3 loop: CASSSGRSSYNEQFF. CDR3 bases: TGTGCCAGTAGTTCGGGACGAAGCTCCTACAATGAGCAGTTCTTC.

The chain carries TRBV6-5 and TRBJ2-2; D is uncertain. V lost 7 bases and J lost 1, with 7 bases in between. The germline V gene has CDR1 MNHEY and CDR2 SVGAGI. The length of the CDR3 is 13 residues. CDR3 coding DNA: TGTGCCAGCATGAGTCTGAACACCGGGGAGCTGTTTTTT. This translates into CASMSLNTGELFF.

V is TRBV28 and J is TRBJ2-3; 9 nucleotides align to TRBD1. The CDR3 loop spans 14 amino acids. V lost 4 bases, J lost 3 bases, and 2 bases stayed unmatched. CDR1 is MDHEN, CDR2 SYDVKM, per germline. CDR3 loop: CASSSGQGTDTQYF. The CDR3 DNA follows: TGTGCCAGCAGTTCGGGACAGGGAACAGATACGCAGTATTTT.

The chain links TRBV7-9 to TRBJ1-2; possible D gene TRBD1, 6 bases. V gave up 4 bases and J gave up 8 bases, with 11 bases separating them. Germline loops: CDR1 SEHNR, CDR2 FQNEAQ (reference sequence). The CDR3 length is 12 residues. Here the CDR3 reads CASSSGQPGYTF. The CDR3 nucleotides read TGTGCCAGCAGCTCAGGACAGCCAGGCTACACCTTC.

This clone was detected a few times. The chain carries TRBV9 and TRBJ1-2; 8 bases fit TRBD1. This CDR3 has 13 residues. The V and J ends lost 6 bases and 4 bases, in that order; junction bases with no gene match: 5. The germline gives CDR1 SGDLS, CDR2 YYNGEE. The CDR3 here is CASTPGTGYGYTF. The CDR3 DNA reads TGTGCCAGCACCCCAGGGACAGGCTATGGCTACACCTTC.

The chain employs TRBV6-5 and TRBJ1-2, with TRBD1 matching 9 bases. CDR3 size: 15 residues. Germline loops: CDR1 MNHEY, CDR2 SVGAGI. V lost 5 bases, J lost 5 bases, and 9 bases stayed unmatched. The CDR3 nucleotides are TGTGCCAGCAGTCTCCGACAGGGGGAAGGATATGGCTACACCTTC. Encoded protein: CASSLRQGEGYGYTF.

The chain uses TRBV28 and TRBJ2-2; 14 bases are shared with TRBD2. The CDR3 totals 17 residues. V lost 8 bases and J lost 5; bases outside the gene matches: 10. Germline-derived CDR1 and CDR2 are MDHEN and SYDVKM. The CDR3 DNA is TGTGCCAGCGGAACCTGGGGACTAGCGGGGGCTACCGGGGAGCTGTTTTTT. It translates to CASGTWGLAGATGELFF.

This clone was seen only once. The genes are TRBV28 and TRBJ1-2; possible D gene TRBD1, 6 bases. Trimming stripped 7 bases from V and 2 bases from J, with 14 bases between. The CDR3 totals 14 residues. Per the germline V gene, CDR1 is MDHEN and CDR2 is SYDVKM. CDR3 coding DNA: TGTGCCAGCATAGTTTCGGGGGCGAACTATGGCTACACCTTC. Amino acids: CASIVSGANYGYTF.

The chain carries TRBV18 and TRBJ1-4, with D possibly TRBD1 on 5 matching bases. Trimming pared 3 bases from V and 7 bases from J, leaving 12 bases between. The CDR3 runs 14 residues. CDR1 is KGHSH, CDR2 LQKENI, per germline. The CDR3 sequence is CASSPGRAVEKLFF. As DNA, the CDR3 is TGTGCCAGCTCACCCGGCAGGGCGGTTGAAAAACTGTTTTTT.

The chain links TRBV3-1 (or the pseudogene TRBV3-2) to TRBJ1-2; D unclear. The ends were cut back, 1 base at V and 2 bases at J, with 8 bases in the middle. The CDR3 runs to 14 residues. Germline assignment: CDR1 LGHDT and CDR2 YNNKEL (reference sequence). CDR3: CASSQGLRNYGYTF. DNA for the CDR3: TGTGCCAGCAGCCAAGGGCTTAGGAACTATGGCTACACCTTC.

The chain couples TRBV2 to TRBJ2-5; 10 bases align to TRBD1. Trimming at V came to 3 bases and at J to 5 bases, leaving 3 bases not matched to a gene. This CDR3 is 14 amino acids long. Looked up from germline, CDR1 is SNHLY and CDR2 is FYNNEI. CDR3 nucleotide sequence: TGTGCCAGCAGTGAGACAGGGGGCAGGGAGACCCAGTACTTC. Amino acid sequence: CASSETGGRETQYF. Looking up the rest from reference TRBV2 and TRBJ2-5 gives the full variable domain: EPEVTQTPSHQVTQMGQEVILRCVPISNHLYFYWYRQILGQKVEFLVSFYNNEISEKSEIFDDQFSVERPDGSNFTLKIRSTKLEDSAMYFCASSETGGRETQYFGPGTRLLVL.

The rearrangement uses TRBV2 and TRBJ2-1; the D gene is possibly TRBD2 (7 bases). The CDR3 contains 16 residues. CDR1 and CDR2 (germline): SNHLY, FYNNEI. Between the trimmed V and J ends, which lost 4 bases and 2 bases, there was a span of 15 bases. Here the CDR3 reads CASSAGAGVTYNEQFF. The CDR3, as DNA: TGTGCCAGCAGTGCGGGGGCGGGGGTAACCTACAATGAGCAGTTCTTC.

The chain carries TRBV19 and TRBJ1-4, with D unresolved. Trimming stripped 6 bases from V and 0 bases from J, with 11 bases between. The germline gives CDR1 LNHDA, CDR2 SQIVND (reference sequence). The CDR3 extends over 15 amino acids. The DNA for the CDR3 is TGTGCCAGTAGATTAGGACCCGCAACTAATGAAAAACTGTTTTTT. Its translation is CASRLGPATNEKLFF.

This clone came up once. The V call is TRBV19, the J call TRBJ2-7; TRBD1 might be the D (5 bases). V gave up 3 bases and J gave up 6 bases, with 15 bases separating them. Per germline, CDR1 LNHDA and CDR2 SQIVND (reference sequence). This CDR3 has 14 amino acids. In DNA, the CDR3 is TGTGCCAGTAGTATTTCAGGGTCTCTCGGCGAGCAGTACTTC. This gives the protein CASSISGSLGEQYF.